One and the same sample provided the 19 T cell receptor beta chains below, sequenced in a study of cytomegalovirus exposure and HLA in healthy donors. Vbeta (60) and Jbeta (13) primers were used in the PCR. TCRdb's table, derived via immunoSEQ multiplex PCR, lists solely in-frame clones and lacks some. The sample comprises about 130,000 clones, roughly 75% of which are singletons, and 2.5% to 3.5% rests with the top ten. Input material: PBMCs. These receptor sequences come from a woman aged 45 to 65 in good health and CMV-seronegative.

The CDR3 DNA sequence: TGTGCCAGCAGTTCGACAGGGGGTGAGCAGTACTTC. The encoded protein is CASSSTGGEQYF. The genes are TRBV27 and TRBJ2-7; TRBD1 agrees at 9 bases. V trimming: 4 bases; J trimming: 7 bases; junction bases outside the gene matches: 2. This CDR3 is built from 12 residues. Per the germline V gene, CDR1 is MNHEY and CDR2 is SMNVEV (reference sequence).

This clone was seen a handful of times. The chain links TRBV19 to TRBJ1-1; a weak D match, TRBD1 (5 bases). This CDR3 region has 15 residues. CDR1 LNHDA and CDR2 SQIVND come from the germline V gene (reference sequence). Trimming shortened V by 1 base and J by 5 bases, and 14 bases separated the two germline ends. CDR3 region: CASSIVGRYGTEAFF. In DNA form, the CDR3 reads TGTGCCAGTAGTATAGTGGGGCGCTATGGGACTGAAGCTTTCTTT. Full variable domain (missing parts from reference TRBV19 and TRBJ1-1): DGGITQSPKYLFRKEGQNVTLSCEQNLNHDAMYWYRQDPGQGLRLIYYSQIVNDFQKGDIAEGYSVSREKKESFPLTVTSAQKNPTAFYLCASSIVGRYGTEAFFGQGTRLTVV.

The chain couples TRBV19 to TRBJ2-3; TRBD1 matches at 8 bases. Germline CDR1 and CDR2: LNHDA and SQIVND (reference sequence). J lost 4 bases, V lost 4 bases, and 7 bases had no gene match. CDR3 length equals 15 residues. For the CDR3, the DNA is TGTGCCAGTAGTACTACCAGGGGGCGGGCAGATACGCAGTATTTT. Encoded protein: CASSTTRGRADTQYF. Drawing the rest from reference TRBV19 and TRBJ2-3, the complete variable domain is DGGITQSPKYLFRKEGQNVTLSCEQNLNHDAMYWYRQDPGQGLRLIYYSQIVNDFQKGDIAEGYSVSREKKESFPLTVTSAQKNPTAFYLCASSTTRGRADTQYFGPGTRLTVL.

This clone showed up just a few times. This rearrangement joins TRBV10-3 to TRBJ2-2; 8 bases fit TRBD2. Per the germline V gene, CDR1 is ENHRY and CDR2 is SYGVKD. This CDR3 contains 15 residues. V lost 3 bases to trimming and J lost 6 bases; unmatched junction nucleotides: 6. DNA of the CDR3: TGTGCCATCAGTGAATTCGGGAGGGAGGCCGGGGAGCTGTTTTTT. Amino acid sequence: CAISEFGREAGELFF.

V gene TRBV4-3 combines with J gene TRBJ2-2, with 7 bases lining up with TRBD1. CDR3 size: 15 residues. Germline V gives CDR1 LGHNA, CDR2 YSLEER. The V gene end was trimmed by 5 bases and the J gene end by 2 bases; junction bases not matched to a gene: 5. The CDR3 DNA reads TGCGCCAGCAGCTACGGACAGGCCAACACCGGGGAGCTGTTTTTT. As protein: CASSYGQANTGELFF.

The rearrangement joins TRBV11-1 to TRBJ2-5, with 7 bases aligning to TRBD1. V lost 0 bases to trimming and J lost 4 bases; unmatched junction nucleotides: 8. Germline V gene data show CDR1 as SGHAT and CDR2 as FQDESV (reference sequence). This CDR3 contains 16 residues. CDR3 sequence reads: CASSLASVTGRETQYF. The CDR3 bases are TGTGCCAGCAGCTTAGCGTCGGTGACAGGGAGAGAGACCCAGTACTTC. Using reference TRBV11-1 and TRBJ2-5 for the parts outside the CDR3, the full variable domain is EAEVAQSPRYKITEKSQAVAFWCDPISGHATLYWYRQILGQGPELLVQFQDESVVDDSQLPKDRFSAERLKGVDSTLKIQPAELGDSAMYLCASSLASVTGRETQYFGPGTRLLVL.

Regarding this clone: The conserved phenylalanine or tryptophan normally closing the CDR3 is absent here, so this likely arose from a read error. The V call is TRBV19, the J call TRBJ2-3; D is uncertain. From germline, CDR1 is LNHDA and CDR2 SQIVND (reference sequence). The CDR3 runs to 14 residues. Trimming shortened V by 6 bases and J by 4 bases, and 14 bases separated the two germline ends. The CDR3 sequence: CASSPDVGADTQYS. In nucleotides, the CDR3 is TGTGCCAGTAGCCCCGATGTAGGAGCAGATACGCAGTATTCT.

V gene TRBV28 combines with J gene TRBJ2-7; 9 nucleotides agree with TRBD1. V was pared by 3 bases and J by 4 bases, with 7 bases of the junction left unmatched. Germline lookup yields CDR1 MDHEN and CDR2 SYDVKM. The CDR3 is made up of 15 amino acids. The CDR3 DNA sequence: TGTGCCAGCAGTTTCCCACAGGGGGCAGCATACGAGCAGTACTTC. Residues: CASSFPQGAAYEQYF. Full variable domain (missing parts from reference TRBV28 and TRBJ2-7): DVKVTQSSRYLVKRTGEKVFLECVQDMDHENMFWYRQDPGLGLRLIYFSYDVKMKEKGDIPEGYSVSREKKERFSLILESASTNQTSMYLCASSFPQGAAYEQYFGPGTRLTVT.

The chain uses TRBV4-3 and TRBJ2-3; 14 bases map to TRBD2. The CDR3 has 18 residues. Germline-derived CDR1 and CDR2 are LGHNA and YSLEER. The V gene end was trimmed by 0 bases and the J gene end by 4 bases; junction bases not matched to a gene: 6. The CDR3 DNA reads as TGCGCCAGCAGCCAAGATGCGGGACTAGCGGGAGAGTCAGATACGCAGTATTTT. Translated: CASSQDAGLAGESDTQYF.

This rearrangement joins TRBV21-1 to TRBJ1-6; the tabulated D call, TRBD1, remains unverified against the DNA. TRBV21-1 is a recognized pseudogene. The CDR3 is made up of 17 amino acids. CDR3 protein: CASSKGGGTGDNSPLHF. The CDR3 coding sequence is TGTGCCAGCAGCAAAGGTGGTGGGACAGGCGATAATTCACCCCTCCACTTT.

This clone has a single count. The CDR3 region is CASSEPTQTNEQFF. Here the CDR3 DNA reads TGTGCCAGCAGTGAACCTACACAGACGAATGAGCAGTTCTTC. The chain joins TRBV25-1 to TRBJ2-1; D not resolved. This CDR3 spans 14 amino acids. Trimming stripped 2 bases from V and 7 bases from J, with 12 bases between. Per the germline V gene, CDR1 is MGHDK and CDR2 is SYGVNS.

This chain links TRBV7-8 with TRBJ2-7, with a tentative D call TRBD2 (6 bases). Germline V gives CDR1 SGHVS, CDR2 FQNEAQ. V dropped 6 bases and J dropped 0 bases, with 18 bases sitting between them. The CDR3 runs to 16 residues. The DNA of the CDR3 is TGTGCCAGCAGAGAGAACCCGGGACTGTCCTCCTACGAGCAGTACTTC. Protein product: CASRENPGLSSYEQYF.

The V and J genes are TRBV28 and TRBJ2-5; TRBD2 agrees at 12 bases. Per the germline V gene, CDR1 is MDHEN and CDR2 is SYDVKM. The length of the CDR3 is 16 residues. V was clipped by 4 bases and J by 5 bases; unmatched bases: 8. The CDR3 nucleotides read TGTGCCAGCAGTTCCAGGACTAGCGGGACGTCGGAGACCCAGTACTTC. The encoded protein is CASSSRTSGTSETQYF.

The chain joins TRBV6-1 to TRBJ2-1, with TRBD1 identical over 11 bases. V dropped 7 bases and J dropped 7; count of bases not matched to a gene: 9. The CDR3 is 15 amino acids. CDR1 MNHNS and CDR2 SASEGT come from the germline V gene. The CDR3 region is CASNAGTGGLNEQFF. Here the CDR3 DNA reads TGTGCCAGCAACGCTGGGACAGGGGGGCTGAATGAGCAGTTCTTC.

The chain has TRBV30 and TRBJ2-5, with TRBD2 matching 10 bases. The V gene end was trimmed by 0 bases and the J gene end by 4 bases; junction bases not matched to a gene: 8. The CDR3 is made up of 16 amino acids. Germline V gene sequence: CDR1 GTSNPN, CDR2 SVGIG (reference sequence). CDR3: CAWSVGASGSGETQYF. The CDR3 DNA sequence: TGTGCCTGGAGTGTGGGGGCTAGCGGGAGTGGAGAGACCCAGTACTTC. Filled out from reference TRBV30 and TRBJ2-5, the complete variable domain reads SQTIHQWPATLVQPVGSPLSLECTVEGTSNPNLYWYRQAAGRGLQLLFYSVGIGQISSEVPQNLSASRPQDRQFILSSKKLLLSDSGFYLCAWSVGASGSGETQYFGPGTRLLVL.

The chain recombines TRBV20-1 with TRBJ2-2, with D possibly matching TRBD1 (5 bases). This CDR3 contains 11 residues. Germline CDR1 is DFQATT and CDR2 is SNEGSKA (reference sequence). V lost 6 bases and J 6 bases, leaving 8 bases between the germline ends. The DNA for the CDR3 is TGCAGTGCCGAAGGGGCCGGGGAGCTGTTTTTT. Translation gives CSAEGAGELFF.

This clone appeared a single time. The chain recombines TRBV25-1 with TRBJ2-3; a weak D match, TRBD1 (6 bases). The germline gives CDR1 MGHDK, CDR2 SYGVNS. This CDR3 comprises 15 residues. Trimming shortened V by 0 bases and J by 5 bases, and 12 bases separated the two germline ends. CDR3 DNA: TGTGCCAGCAGTGAATACGGACAGAACATAGATACGCAGTATTTT. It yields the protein CASSEYGQNIDTQYF.

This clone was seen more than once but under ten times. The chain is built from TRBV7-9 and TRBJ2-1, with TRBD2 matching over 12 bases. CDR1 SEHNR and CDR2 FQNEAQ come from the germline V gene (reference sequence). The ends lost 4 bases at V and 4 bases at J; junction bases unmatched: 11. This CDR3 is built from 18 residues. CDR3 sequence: CASSSNEPLAGGYNEQFF. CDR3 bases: TGTGCCAGCAGCTCAAACGAACCACTAGCGGGAGGTTACAATGAGCAGTTCTTC.

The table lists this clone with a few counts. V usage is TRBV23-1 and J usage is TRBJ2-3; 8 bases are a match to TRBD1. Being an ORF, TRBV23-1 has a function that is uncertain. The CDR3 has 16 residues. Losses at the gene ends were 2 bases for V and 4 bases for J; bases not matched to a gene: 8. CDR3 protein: CASSQQGAFSADTQYF. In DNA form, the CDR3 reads TGCGCCAGCAGTCAACAGGGGGCTTTTTCGGCAGATACGCAGTATTTT.